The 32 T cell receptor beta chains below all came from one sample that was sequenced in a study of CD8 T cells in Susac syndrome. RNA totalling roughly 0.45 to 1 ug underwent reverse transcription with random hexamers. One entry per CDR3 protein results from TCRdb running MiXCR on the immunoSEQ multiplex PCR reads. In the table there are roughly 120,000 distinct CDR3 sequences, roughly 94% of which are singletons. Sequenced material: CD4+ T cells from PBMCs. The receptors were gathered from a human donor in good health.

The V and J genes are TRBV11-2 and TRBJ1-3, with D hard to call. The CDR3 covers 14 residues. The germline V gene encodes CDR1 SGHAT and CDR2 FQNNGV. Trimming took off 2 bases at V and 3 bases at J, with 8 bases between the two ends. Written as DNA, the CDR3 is TGTGCCAGCAGCTTAAGTAGAGGTGGAAACACCATATATTTT. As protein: CASSLSRGGNTIYF.

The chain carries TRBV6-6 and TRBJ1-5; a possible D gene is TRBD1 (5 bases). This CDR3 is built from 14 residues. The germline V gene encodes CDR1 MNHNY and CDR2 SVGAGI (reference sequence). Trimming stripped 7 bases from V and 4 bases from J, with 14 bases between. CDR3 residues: CASTQRQRNQPQHF. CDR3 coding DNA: TGTGCCAGCACCCAAAGACAGCGGAATCAGCCCCAGCATTTT.

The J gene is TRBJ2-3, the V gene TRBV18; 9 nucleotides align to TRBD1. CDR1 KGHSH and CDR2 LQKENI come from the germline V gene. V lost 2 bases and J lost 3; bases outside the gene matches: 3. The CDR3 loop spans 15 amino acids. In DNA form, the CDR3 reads TGTGCCAGCTCACCAAGGGACAGGGCGACAGATACGCAGTATTTT. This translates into CASSPRDRATDTQYF. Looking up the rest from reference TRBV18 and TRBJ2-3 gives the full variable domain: NAGVMQNPRHLVRRRGQEARLRCSPMKGHSHVYWYRQLPEEGLKFMVYLQKENIIDESGMPKERFSAEFPKEGPSILRIQQVVRGDSAAYFCASSPRDRATDTQYFGPGTRLTVL.

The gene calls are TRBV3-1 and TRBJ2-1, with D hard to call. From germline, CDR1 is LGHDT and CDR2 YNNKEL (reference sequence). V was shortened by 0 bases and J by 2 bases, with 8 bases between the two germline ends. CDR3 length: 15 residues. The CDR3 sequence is CASSQDTQTYNEQFF. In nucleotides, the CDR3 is TGTGCCAGCAGCCAAGACACCCAGACCTACAATGAGCAGTTCTTC.

The CDR3 reads CASSYGTGPSGANVLTF. The DNA for the CDR3 is TGTGCCAGCAGTTACGGGACAGGGCCCTCTGGGGCCAACGTCCTGACTTTC. V usage is TRBV6-5 and J usage is TRBJ2-6, with 9 bases lining up with TRBD1. CDR3 length equals 17 residues. Germline V gene sequence: CDR1 MNHEY, CDR2 SVGAGI. The V segment lost 2 bases and the J segment 0 bases; nucleotides outside the gene matches: 2.

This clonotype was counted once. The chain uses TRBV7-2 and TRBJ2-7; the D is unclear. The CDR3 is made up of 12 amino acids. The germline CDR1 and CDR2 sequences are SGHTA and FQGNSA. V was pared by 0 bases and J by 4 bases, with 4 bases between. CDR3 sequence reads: CASSLAKYEQYF. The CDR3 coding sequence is TGTGCCAGCAGCTTAGCTAAATACGAGCAGTACTTC. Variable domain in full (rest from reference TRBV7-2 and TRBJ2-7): GAGVSQSPSNKVTEKGKDVELRCDPISGHTALYWYRQSLGQGLEFLIYFQGNSAPDKSGLPSDRFSAERTGGSVSTLTIQRTQQEDSAVYLCASSLAKYEQYFGPGTRLTVT.

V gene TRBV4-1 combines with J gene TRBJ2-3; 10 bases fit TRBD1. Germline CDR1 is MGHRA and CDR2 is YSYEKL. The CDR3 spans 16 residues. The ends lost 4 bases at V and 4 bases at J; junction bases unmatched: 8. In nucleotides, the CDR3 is TGCGCCAGCAGCCGGGGACAGGGGATAGTTCCAGATACGCAGTATTTT. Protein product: CASSRGQGIVPDTQYF.

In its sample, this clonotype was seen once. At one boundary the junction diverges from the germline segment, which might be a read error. The CDR3 protein is CSVPREGRSHEQYF. The CDR3 DNA reads as TGCAGCGTTCCTCGGGAGGGGCGCTCCCACGAGCAGTACTTC. This chain uses TRBV29-1 with TRBJ2-7, with 8 bases identical to TRBD2. The CDR3 length is 14 residues. Germline V gene lookup returns CDR1 SQVTM and CDR2 ANQGSEA.

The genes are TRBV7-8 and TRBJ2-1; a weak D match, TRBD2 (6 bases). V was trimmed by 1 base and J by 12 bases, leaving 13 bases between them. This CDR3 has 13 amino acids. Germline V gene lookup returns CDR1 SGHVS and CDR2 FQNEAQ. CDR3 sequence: CASSLGLAGGQFF. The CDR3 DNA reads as TGTGCCAGCAGCTTAGGGCTAGCCGGGGGGCAGTTCTTC.

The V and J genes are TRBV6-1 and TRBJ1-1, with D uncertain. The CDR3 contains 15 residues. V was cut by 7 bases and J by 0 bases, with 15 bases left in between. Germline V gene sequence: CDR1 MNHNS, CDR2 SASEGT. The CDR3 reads CASNAGINMNTEAFF. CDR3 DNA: TGTGCCAGCAACGCCGGGATAAACATGAACACTGAAGCTTTCTTT.

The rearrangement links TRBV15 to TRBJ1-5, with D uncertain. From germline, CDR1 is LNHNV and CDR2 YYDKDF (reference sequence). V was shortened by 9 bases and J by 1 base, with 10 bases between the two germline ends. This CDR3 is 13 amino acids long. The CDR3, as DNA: TGTGCCACTGGTCGGGTCAGCAATCAGCCCCAGCATTTT. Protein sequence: CATGRVSNQPQHF. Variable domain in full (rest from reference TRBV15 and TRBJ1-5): DAMVIQNPRYQVTQFGKPVTLSCSQTLNHNVMYWYQQKSSQAPKLLFHYYDKDFNNEADTPDNFQSRRPNTSFCFLDIRSPGLGDTAMYLCATGRVSNQPQHFGDGTRLSIL.

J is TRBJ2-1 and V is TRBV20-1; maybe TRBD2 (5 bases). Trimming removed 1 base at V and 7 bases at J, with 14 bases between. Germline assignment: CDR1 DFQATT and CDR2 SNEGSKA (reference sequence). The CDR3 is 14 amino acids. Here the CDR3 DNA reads TGCAGTGCTAGAGTACCTAGGAGAGGGAATGAGCAGTTCTTC. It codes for CSARVPRRGNEQFF.

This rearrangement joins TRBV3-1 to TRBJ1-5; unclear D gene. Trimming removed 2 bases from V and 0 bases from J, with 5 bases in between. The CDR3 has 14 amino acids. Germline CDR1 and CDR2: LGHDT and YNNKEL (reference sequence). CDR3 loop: CASSQTPSNQPQHF. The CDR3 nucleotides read TGTGCCAGCAGCCAAACACCTAGCAATCAGCCCCAGCATTTT.

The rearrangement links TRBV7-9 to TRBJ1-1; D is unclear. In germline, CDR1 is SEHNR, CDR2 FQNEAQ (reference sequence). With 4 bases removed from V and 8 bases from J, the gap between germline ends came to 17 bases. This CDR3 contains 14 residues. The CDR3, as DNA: TGTGCCAGCAGCTCTGTCGGTGCGCGGACCGAAGCTTTCTTT. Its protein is CASSSVGARTEAFF.

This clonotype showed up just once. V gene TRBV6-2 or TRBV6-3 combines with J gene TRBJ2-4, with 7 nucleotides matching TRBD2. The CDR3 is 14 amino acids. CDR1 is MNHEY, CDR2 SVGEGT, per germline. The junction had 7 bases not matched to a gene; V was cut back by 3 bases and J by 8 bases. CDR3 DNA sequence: TGTGCCAGCAGTTATCAGGCGGGAGTGGACATTCAGTACTTC. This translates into CASSYQAGVDIQYF.

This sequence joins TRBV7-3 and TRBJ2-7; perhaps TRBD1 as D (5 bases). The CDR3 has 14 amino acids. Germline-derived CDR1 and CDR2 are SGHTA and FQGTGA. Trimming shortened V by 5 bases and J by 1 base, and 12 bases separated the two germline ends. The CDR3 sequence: CASSQGAASYEQYF. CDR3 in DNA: TGTGCCAGCAGCCAAGGGGCAGCTTCCTACGAGCAGTACTTC.

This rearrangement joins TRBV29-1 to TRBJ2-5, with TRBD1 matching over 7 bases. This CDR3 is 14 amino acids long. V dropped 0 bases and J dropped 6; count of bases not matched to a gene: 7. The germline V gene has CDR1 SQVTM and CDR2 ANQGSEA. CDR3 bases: TGCAGCGTTGAAGAAGGGGGCAGGGTGAAGACCCAGTACTTC. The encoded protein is CSVEEGGRVKTQYF. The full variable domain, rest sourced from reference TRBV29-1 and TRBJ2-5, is SAVISQKPSRDICQRGTSLTIQCQVDSQVTMMFWYRQQPGQSLTLIATANQGSEATYESGFVIDKFPISRPNLTFSTLTVSNMSPEDSSIYLCSVEEGGRVKTQYFGPGTRLLVL.

DNA for the CDR3: TGTGCCAGCGGGGTCAACTATGGCTACACCTTC. Its protein is CASGVNYGYTF. The chain combines TRBV28 with TRBJ1-2; D gene uncertain. The CDR3 sequence is 11 residues long. Trimming removed 8 bases at V and 2 bases at J, with 6 bases between. Per the germline V gene, CDR1 is MDHEN and CDR2 is SYDVKM.

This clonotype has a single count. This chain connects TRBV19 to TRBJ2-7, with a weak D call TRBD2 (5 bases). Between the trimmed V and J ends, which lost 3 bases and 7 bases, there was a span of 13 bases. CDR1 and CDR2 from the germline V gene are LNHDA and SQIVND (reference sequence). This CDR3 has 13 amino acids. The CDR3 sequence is CASSIGGLREQYF. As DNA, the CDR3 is TGTGCCAGTAGTATTGGTGGACTTCGGGAGCAGTACTTC.

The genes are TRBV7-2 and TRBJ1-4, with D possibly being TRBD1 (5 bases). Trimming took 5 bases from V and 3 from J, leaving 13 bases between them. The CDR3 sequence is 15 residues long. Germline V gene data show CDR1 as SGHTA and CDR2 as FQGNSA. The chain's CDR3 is CASSPSWGSNEKLFF. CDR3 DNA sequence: TGTGCCAGCAGCCCTTCATGGGGCTCTAATGAAAAACTGTTTTTT.

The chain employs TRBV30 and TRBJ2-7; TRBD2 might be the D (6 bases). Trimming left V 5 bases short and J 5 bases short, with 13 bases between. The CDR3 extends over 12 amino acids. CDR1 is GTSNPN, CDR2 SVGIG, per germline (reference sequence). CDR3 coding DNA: TGTGCCTGGGGATCTGGCGGGAACGAGCAGTACTTC. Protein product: CAWGSGGNEQYF.

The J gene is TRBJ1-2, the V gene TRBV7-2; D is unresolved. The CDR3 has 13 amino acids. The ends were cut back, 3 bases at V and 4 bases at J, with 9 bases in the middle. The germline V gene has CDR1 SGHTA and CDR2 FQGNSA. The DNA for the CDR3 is TGTGCCAGCAGCTTTGGAAGTCCCTATGGCTACACCTTC. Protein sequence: CASSFGSPYGYTF.

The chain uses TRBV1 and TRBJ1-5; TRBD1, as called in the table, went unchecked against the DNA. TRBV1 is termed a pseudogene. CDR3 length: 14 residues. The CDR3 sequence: CTSKRDGRCQPQHF. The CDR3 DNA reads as TGCACCAGCAAAAGGGACGGAAGGTGTCAGCCCCAGCATTTT.

CDR3 sequence: CSAEVAGGIQETQYF. The CDR3 DNA reads as TGCAGTGCTGAGGTAGCGGGAGGGATCCAAGAGACCCAGTACTTC. This sequence joins TRBV20-1 and TRBJ2-5; TRBD2 agrees at 11 bases. In germline, CDR1 is DFQATT, CDR2 SNEGSKA (reference sequence). The CDR3 is 15 amino acids. Germline trimming cut 5 bases from V and 1 base from J; bases unmatched to any gene: 6.

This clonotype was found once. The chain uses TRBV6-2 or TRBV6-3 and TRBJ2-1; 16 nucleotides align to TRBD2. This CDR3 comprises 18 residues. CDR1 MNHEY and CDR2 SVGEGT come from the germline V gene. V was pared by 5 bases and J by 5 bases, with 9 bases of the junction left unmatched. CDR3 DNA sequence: TGTGCCAGCAGTCCCGGGACTAGCGGGAGGGGCAGGGACAATGAGCAGTTCTTC. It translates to CASSPGTSGRGRDNEQFF.

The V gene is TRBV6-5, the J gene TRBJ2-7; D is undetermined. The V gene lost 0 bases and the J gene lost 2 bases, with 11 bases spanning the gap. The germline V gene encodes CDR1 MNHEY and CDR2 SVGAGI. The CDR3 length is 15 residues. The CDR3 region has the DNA TGTGCCAGCAGTTACTCGAGGCAGAACGCCTACGAGCAGTACTTC. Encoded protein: CASSYSRQNAYEQYF.

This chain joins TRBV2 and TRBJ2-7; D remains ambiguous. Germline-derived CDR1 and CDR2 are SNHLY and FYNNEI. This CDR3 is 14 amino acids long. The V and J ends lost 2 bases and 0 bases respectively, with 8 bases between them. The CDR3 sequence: CASSESESSYEQYF. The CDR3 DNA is TGTGCCAGCAGTGAAAGTGAAAGCTCCTACGAGCAGTACTTC.

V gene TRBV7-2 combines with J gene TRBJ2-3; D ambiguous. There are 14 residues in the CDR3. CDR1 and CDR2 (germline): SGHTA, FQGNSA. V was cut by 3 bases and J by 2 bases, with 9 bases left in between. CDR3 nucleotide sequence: TGTGCCAGCAGCTTGACCGGAACCACAGATACGCAGTATTTT. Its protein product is CASSLTGTTDTQYF.

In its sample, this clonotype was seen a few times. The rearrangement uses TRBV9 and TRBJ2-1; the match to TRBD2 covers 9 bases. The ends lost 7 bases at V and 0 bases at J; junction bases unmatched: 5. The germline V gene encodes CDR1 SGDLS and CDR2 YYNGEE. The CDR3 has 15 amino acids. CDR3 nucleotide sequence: TGTGCCAGCTCAGTTAGCGGGAGCTCCTACAATGAGCAGTTCTTC. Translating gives CASSVSGSSYNEQFF.

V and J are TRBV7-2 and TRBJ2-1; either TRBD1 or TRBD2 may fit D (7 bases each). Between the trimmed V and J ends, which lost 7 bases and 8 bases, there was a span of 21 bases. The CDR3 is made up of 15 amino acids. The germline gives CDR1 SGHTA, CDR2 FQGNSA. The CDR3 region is CASTSVRGGSDEQFF. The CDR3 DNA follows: TGTGCCAGCACCTCCGTCAGGGGGGGTTCGGATGAGCAGTTCTTC.

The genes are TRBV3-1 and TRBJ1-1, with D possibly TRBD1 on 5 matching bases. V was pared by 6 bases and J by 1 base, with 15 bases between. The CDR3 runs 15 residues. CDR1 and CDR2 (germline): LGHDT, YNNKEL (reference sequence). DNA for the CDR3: TGTGCCAGCAGAGAACGGGGCACCTGGAACACTGAAGCTTTCTTT. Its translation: CASRERGTWNTEAFF.

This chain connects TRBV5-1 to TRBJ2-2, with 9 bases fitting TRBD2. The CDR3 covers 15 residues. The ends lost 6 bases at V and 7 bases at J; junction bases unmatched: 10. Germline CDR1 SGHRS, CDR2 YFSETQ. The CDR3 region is CASTPGSGSFGELFF. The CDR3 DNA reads TGCGCCAGCACACCTGGTAGCGGGAGCTTCGGGGAGCTGTTTTTT.